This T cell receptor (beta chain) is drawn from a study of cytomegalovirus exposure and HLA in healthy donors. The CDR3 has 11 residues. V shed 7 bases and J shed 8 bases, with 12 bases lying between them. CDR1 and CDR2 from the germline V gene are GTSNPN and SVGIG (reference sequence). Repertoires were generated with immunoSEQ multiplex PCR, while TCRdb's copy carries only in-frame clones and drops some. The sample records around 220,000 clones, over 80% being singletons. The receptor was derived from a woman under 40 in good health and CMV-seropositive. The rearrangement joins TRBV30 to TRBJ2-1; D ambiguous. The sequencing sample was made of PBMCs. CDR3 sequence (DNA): TGTGCCTATCAGAACGCCGATGAGCAGTTCTTC. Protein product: CAYQNADEQFF.